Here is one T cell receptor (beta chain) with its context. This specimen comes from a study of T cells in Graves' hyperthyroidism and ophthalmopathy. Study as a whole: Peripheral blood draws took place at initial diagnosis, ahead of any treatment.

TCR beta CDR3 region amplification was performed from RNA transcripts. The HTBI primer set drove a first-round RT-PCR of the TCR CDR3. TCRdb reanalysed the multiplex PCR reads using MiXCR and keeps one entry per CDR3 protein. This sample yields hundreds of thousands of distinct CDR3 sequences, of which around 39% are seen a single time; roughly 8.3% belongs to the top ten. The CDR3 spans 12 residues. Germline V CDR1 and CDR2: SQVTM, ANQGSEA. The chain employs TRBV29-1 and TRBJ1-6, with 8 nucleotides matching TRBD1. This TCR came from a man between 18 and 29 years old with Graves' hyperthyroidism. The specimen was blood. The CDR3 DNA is TGCAGTTTCGGACAGGGTAATTCACCCCTCCACTTT. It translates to CSFGQGNSPLHF. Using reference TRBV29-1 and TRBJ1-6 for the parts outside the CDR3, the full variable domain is SAVISQKPSRDICQRGTSLTIQCQVDSQVTMMFWYRQQPGQSLTLIATANQGSEATYESGFVIDKFPISRPNLTFSTLTVSNMSPEDSSIYLCSFGQGNSPLHFGNGTRLTVT.